The 9 T cell receptor beta chains in this list originate from one sample, sequenced in a study of identifying expanded T cells in peripheral blood. The method was immunoSEQ multiplex PCR; TCRdb's version includes in-frame clones alone and lacks a portion of them. The sample yields about 90,000 clones, about 85% seen once. Sequenced sample: blood. The receptors were sampled from a person aged 18 to 75 in good health.

This clone is a singleton in its sample. The chain recombines TRBV14 with TRBJ2-5, with 9 bases aligning to TRBD1. V lost 4 bases to trimming and J lost 4 bases; unmatched junction nucleotides: 10. Germline V lookup: CDR1 SGHDN, CDR2 FVKESK. There are 16 residues in the CDR3. The CDR3 sequence: CASSLGQGLPLETQYF. The CDR3 DNA is TGTGCCAGCAGCCTTGGACAGGGGCTACCTCTAGAGACCCAGTACTTC.

V gene TRBV5-6 combines with J gene TRBJ1-4; 10 bases are shared with TRBD1. J was trimmed by 8 bases and V by 4 bases; bases with no gene match: 8. CDR3 length: 15 amino acids. The germline V gene has CDR1 SGHDT and CDR2 YYEEEE. The CDR3 nucleotides are TGTGCCAGCAGCCTCCGGACAGGGGGGTGGGAAAAACTGTTTTTT. Residues: CASSLRTGGWEKLFF. Full variable domain (outside the CDR3, taken from reference TRBV5-6 and TRBJ1-4): DAGVTQSPTHLIKTRGQQVTLRCSPKSGHDTVSWYQQALGQGPQFIFQYYEEEERQRGNFPDRFSGHQFPNYSSELNVNALLLGDSALYLCASSLRTGGWEKLFFGSGTQLSVL.

V is TRBV6-5 and J is TRBJ2-1, with a weak D call TRBD1 (6 bases). This CDR3 spans 14 amino acids. Germline loops: CDR1 MNHEY, CDR2 SVGAGI. V was pared by 11 bases and J by 4 bases, with 18 bases between. As DNA, the CDR3 is TGTGCCGCCGCACCGCCTGGACAGTACAATGAGCAGTTCTTC. This gives the protein CAAAPPGQYNEQFF.

The chain links TRBV5-1 to TRBJ2-5; 8 bases are a match to TRBD1. CDR3 length: 14 amino acids. Losses at the gene ends were 7 bases for V and 1 base for J; bases not matched to a gene: 6. CDR1 is SGHRS, CDR2 YFSETQ, per germline. The CDR3 protein is CASGLGTGQETQYF. The CDR3 bases are TGCGCCAGCGGATTAGGGACAGGCCAAGAGACCCAGTACTTC.

The CDR3 nucleotides are TGCGCCAGCAGCACTTGGGGGGAGAACACTGAAGCTTTCTTT. As protein: CASSTWGENTEAFF. The chain uses TRBV5-1 and TRBJ1-1; tentatively, D is TRBD1 (5 bases). Germline loops: CDR1 SGHRS, CDR2 YFSETQ. This CDR3 contains 14 residues. With 4 bases removed from V and 1 base from J, the gap between germline ends came to 11 bases.

This clone has only one observation. The chain carries TRBV19 and TRBJ1-1, with 8 nucleotides matching TRBD1. Germline-derived CDR1 and CDR2 are LNHDA and SQIVND (reference sequence). Unmatched junction bases numbered 6, after V lost 5 bases and J lost 7 bases. This CDR3 comprises 13 residues. The CDR3 sequence: CASSRDRRYEAFF. The CDR3, as DNA: TGTGCCAGTAGTCGGGACAGGCGCTATGAAGCTTTCTTT.

CDR3 nucleotide sequence: TGTGCCAGCAGCCCCTGGAGGGGGATGAACACTGAAGCTTTCTTT. Its translation is CASSPWRGMNTEAFF. V is TRBV7-2 and J is TRBJ1-1; TRBD1 is a possible D gene (6 bases). The V gene's germline CDR1 is SGHTA and CDR2 FQGNSA. Trimming removed 5 bases from V and 0 bases from J, with 13 bases in between. The CDR3 is made up of 15 amino acids.

The chain is built from TRBV7-9 and TRBJ2-3, with D tentatively TRBD2 (5 bases). This CDR3 has 15 residues. The germline gives CDR1 SEHNR, CDR2 FQNEAQ (reference sequence). V lost 3 bases and J 2 bases, leaving 12 bases between the germline ends. CDR3: CASSFSRVLTDTQYF. The CDR3 coding sequence is TGTGCCAGCAGCTTCTCGCGGGTTCTCACAGATACGCAGTATTTT.

This chain uses TRBV5-6 with TRBJ1-1; D unresolved. The CDR3 extends over 16 amino acids. Germline V gives CDR1 SGHDT, CDR2 YYEEEE. V lost 1 base, J lost 3 bases, and 16 bases lay in between. The CDR3 is CASSLFRFDGDTEAFF. The CDR3 nucleotides read TGTGCCAGCAGCTTGTTTAGGTTTGATGGAGACACTGAAGCTTTCTTT.